Here is one T cell receptor beta chain with its context. This sample stems from a study of T cell changes during pregnancy in multiple sclerosis. V shed 7 bases and J shed 2 bases, with 19 bases lying between them. Germline-derived CDR1 and CDR2 are MDHEN and SYDVKM. This CDR3 region has 16 residues. Libraries were prepared by immunoSEQ multiplex PCR; TCRdb keeps only in-frame clonotypes and omits some of them. Of 50,000 or so clones in the sample, 75% to 90% were seen once. The sequence came from a female donor with multiple sclerosis, enrolled in a pregnancy study. This chain uses TRBV28 with TRBJ2-3; D is possibly TRBD2 (5 bases). The sequenced sample was CD8+ T cells from peripheral blood mononuclear cells, obtained in the second trimester of pregnancy. CDR3 bases: TGTGCCAGCACTGAAGGAGGTGGCCCACACACAGATACGCAGTATTTT. Protein: CASTEGGGPHTDTQYF.